A single T cell receptor beta chain is shown here with its context. A read error may account for a junction end that differs from germline. This specimen comes from a study of T cells after yellow fever vaccination. The overall study: Any fraction with a low cell number was prepared using SMART-Seq v4 Ultra Low Input. Study-wide findings and caveats: Almost all vaccine-responding clonotypes went undetected in sorted memory subsets on day 0. A small share of clonotypes appeared in both CD4 and CD8 compartments.

Germline V gives CDR1 SNHLY, CDR2 FYNNEI. The CDR3 loop spans 12 amino acids. TCR cDNA was made by 5'RACE template switching, adding a universal primer site and UMIs. TCRdb used MiXCR to reprocess the 5' RACE reads, holding one entry per CDR3 protein. The table records over 45,000 distinct CDR3 sequences, approximately 6% of them present only once. The receptor was derived from a man younger than 30 who received the YFV17D yellow fever vaccine. The sequenced sample was PBMCs, either bulk or a sorted T-cell subset (CD4+, CD8+, memory, or dextramer-sorted; not recorded which), obtained on the day of the yellow fever booster vaccination. This sequence joins TRBV2 and TRBJ2-1, with 12 bases aligning to TRBD2. This chain's CDR3 is CASSSVLAGGLF. The CDR3 coding sequence is TGTGCCAGCAGTTCGGTACTAGCGGGGGGCCTCTTC.